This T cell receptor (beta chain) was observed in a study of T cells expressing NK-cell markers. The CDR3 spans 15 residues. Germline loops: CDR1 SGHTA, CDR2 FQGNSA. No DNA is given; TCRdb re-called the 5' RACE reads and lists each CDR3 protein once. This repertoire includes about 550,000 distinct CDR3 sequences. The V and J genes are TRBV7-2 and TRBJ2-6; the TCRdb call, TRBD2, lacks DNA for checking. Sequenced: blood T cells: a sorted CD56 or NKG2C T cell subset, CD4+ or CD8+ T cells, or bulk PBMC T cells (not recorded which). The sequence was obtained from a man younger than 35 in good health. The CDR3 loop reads CASSLVRGGANVLTF.